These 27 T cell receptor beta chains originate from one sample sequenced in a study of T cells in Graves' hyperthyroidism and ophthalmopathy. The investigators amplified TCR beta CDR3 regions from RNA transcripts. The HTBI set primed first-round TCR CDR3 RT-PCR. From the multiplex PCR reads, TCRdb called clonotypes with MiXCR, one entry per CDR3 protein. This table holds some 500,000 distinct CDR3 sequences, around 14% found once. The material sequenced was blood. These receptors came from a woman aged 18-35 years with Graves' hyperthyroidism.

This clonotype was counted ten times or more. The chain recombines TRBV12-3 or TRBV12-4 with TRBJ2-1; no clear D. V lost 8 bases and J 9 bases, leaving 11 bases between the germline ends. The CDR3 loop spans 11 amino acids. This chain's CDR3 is CASSLGIEQFF. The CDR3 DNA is TGTGCCAGCTCATTAGGAATTGAGCAGTTCTTC.

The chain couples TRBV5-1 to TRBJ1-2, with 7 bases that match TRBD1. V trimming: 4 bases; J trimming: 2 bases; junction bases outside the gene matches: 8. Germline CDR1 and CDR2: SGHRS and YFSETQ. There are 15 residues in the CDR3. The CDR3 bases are TGCGCCAGCAGCGCTCAGGGGGAGGGGAACTATGGCTACACCTTC. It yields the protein CASSAQGEGNYGYTF. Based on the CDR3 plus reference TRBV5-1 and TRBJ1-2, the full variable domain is KAGVTQTPRYLIKTRGQQVTLSCSPISGHRSVSWYQQTPGQGLQFLFEYFSETQRNKGNFPGRFSGRQFSNSRSEMNVSTLELGDSALYLCASSAQGEGNYGYTFGSGTRLTVV.

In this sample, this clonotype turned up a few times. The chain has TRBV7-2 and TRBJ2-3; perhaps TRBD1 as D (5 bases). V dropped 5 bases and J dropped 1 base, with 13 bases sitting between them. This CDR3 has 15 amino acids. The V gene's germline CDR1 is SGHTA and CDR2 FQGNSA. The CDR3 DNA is TGTGCCAGCAGCCCGTTAGGGGTGGGCACAGATACGCAGTATTTT. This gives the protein CASSPLGVGTDTQYF. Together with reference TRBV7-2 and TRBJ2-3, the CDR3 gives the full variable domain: GAGVSQSPSNKVTEKGKDVELRCDPISGHTALYWYRQSLGQGLEFLIYFQGNSAPDKSGLPSDRFSAERTGGSVSTLTIQRTQQEDSAVYLCASSPLGVGTDTQYFGPGTRLTVL.

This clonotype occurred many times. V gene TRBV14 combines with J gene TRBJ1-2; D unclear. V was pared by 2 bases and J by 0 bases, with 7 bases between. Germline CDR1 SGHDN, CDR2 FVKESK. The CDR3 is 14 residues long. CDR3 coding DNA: TGTGCCAGCAGCCAACACACCTCTAACTATGGCTACACCTTC. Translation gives CASSQHTSNYGYTF.

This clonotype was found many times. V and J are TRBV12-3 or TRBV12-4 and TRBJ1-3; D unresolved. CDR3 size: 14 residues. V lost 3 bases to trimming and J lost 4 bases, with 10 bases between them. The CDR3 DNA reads TGTGCCAGCAGTTTTAGAACGGGAGGAAACACCATATATTTT. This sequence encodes CASSFRTGGNTIYF.

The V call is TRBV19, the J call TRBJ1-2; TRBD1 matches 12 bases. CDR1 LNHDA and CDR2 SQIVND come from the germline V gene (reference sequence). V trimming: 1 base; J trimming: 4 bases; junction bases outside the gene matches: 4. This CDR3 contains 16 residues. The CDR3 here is CASSIGDRGRGYGYTF. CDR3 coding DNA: TGTGCCAGTAGTATAGGGGACAGGGGGCGCGGCTATGGCTACACCTTC.

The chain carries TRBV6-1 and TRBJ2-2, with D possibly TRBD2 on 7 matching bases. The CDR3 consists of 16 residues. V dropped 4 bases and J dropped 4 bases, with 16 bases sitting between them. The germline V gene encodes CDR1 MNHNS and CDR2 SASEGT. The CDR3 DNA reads TGTGCCAGCAGTGTGGGGGGGGGCCCCTCCACCGGGGAGCTGTTTTTT. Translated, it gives CASSVGGGPSTGELFF.

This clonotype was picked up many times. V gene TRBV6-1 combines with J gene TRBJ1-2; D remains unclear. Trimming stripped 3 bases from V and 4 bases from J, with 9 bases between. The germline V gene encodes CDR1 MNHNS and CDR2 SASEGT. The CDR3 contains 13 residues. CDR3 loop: CASSENGLYGYTF. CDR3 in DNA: TGTGCCAGCAGTGAGAATGGCCTCTATGGCTACACCTTC.

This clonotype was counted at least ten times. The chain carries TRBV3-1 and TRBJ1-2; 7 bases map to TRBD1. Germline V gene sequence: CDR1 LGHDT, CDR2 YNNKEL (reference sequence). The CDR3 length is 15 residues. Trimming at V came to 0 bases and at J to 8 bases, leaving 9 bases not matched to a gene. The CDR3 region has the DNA TGTGCCAGCAGCCAAGAGAAACAGGGGCTGGGAGGCTACACCTTC. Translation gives CASSQEKQGLGGYTF.

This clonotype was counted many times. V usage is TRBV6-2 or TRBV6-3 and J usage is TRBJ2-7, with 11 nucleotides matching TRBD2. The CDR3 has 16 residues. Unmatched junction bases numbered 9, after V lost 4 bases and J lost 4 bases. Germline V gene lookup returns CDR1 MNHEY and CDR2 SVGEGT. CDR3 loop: CASSWSLAGGRYEQYV. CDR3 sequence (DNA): TGTGCCAGCAGTTGGAGTTTAGCGGGAGGGCGGTACGAGCAGTACGTC.

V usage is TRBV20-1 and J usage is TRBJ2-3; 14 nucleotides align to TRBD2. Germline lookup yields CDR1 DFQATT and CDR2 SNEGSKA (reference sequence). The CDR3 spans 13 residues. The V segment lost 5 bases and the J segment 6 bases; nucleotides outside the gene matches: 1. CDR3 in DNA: TGCAGTGCTGGGACTAGCGGGAGCGATACGCAGTATTTT. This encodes CSAGTSGSDTQYF.

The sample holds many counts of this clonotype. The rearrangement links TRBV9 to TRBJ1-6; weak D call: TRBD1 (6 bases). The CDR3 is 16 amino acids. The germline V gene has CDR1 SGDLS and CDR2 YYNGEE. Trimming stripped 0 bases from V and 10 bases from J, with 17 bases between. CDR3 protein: CASSVASGTRESPLHF. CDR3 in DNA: TGTGCCAGCAGCGTAGCCAGCGGGACACGGGAGTCACCCCTCCACTTT.

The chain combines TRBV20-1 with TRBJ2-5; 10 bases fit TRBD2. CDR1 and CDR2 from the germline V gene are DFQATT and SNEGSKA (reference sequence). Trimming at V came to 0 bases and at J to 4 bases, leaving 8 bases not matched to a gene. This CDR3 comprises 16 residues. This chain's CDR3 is CSARELAGKGGETQYF. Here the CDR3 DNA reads TGCAGTGCTAGAGAACTAGCGGGGAAAGGAGGAGAGACCCAGTACTTC.

The CDR3 bases are TGTGCCAGCAGCTTACGGAGTCAGGGAATCACTGAAGCTTTCTTT. Translated, it gives CASSLRSQGITEAFF. The chain employs TRBV7-9 and TRBJ1-1; D is perhaps TRBD1 (5 bases). This CDR3 is 15 amino acids long. Germline CDR1 SEHNR, CDR2 FQNEAQ (reference sequence). Between the trimmed V and J ends, which lost 2 bases and 4 bases, there was a span of 14 bases.

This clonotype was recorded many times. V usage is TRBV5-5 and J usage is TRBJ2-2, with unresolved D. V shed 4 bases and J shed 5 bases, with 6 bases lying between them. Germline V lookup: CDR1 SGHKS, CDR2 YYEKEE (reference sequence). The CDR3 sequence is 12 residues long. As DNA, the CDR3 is TGTGCCAGCAGCAGATGGACCGGGGAGCTGTTTTTT. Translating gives CASSRWTGELFF.

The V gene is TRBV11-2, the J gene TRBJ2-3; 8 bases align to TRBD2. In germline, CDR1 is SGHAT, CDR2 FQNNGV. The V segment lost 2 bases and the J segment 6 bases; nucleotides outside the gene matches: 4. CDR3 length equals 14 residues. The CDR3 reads CASSLFQREDTQYF. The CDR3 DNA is TGTGCCAGCAGCTTATTCCAGCGGGAGGATACGCAGTATTTT.

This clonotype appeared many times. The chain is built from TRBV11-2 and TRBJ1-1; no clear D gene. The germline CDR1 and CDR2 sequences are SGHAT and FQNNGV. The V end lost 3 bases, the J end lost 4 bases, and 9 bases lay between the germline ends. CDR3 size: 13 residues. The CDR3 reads CASSFDWATEAFF. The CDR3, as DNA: TGTGCCAGCAGCTTTGACTGGGCCACTGAAGCTTTCTTT.

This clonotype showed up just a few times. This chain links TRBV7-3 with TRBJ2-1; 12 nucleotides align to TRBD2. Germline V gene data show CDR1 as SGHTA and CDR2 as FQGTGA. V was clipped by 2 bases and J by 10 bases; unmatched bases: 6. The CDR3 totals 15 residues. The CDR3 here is CASSLGTGTSGEQFF. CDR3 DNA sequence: TGTGCCAGCAGCTTAGGTACGGGGACTAGCGGGGAGCAGTTCTTC.

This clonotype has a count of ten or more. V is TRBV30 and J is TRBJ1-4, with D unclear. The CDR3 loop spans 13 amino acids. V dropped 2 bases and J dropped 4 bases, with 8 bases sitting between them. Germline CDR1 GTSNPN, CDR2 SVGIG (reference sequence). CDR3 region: CAWSLGYNEKLFF. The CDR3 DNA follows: TGTGCCTGGAGTTTGGGTTATAATGAAAAACTGTTTTTT.

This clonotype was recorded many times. CDR3 loop: CASSDSPGAGYGYTF. In DNA, the CDR3 is TGTGCCAGCAGCGACTCACCGGGGGCAGGCTATGGCTACACCTTC. This sequence joins TRBV6-2 or TRBV6-3 and TRBJ1-2; tentative D call: TRBD1 (6 bases). Germline CDR1 reads MNHEY; CDR2 reads SVGEGT. V was clipped by 6 bases and J by 4 bases, with 18 bases between them. CDR3 length equals 15 residues.

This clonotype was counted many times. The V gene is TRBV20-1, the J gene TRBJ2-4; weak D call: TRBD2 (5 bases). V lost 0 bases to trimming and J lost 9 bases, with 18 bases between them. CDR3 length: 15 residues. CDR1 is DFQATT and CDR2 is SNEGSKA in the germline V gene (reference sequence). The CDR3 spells CSARDREGDSGIQYF. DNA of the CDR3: TGCAGTGCTAGAGATCGGGAAGGTGACTCGGGCATTCAGTACTTC.

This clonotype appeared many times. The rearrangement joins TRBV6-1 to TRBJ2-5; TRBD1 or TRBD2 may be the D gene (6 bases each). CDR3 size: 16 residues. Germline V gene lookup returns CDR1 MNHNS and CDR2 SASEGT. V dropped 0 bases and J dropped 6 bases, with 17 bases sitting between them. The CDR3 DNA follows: TGTGCCAGCAGTGAAGCGCTCCTTACGGGGGCCAAGACCCAGTACTTC. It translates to CASSEALLTGAKTQYF.

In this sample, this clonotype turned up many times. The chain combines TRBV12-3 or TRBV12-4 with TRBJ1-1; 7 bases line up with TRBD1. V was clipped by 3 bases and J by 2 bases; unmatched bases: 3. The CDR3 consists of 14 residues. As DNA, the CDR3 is TGTGCCAGCAGTTTCGACAGGGCCAACACTGAAGCTTTCTTT. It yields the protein CASSFDRANTEAFF.

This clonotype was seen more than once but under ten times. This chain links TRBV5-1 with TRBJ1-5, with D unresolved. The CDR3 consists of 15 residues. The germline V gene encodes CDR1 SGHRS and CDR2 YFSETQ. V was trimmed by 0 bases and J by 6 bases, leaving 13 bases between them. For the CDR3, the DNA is TGCGCCAGCAGCTTGGGGGCGGGCGGGAGTCAGCCCCAGCATTTT. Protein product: CASSLGAGGSQPQHF.

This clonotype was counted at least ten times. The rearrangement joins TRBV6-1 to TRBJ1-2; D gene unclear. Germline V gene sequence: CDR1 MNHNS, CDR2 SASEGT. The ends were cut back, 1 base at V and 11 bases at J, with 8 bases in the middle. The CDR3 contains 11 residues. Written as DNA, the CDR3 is TGTGCCAGCAGTGAAGAGCCGCTTTACACCTTC. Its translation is CASSEEPLYTF.

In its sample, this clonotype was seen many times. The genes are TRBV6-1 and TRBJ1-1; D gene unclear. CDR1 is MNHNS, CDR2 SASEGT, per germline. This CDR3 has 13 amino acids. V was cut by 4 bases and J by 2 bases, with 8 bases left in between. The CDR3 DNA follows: TGTGCCAGCAGTGCGGCCCGAAACACTGAAGCTTTCTTT. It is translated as CASSAARNTEAFF.

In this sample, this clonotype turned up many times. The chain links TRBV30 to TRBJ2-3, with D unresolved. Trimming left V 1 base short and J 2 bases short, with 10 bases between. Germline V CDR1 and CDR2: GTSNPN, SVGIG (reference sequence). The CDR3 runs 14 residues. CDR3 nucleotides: TGTGCCTGGAGTGAAGTGGGTTTCACAGATACGCAGTATTTT. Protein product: CAWSEVGFTDTQYF.